Listed below are T cell receptor beta chains from one sample, sequenced in a study of technical replicates of blood from a handful of donors. Only in-frame clones appear in the TCRdb table, and some are missing; sequencing was by immunoSEQ multiplex PCR. The sample includes some 77,000 clones, approximately 93% of them seen just once. The sample consisted of T cells isolated from PBMCs. Receptors were obtained from a human donor in good health. The CDR3 runs from the conserved cysteine through the conserved F or W. The order of the fields is clone size, D gene, V gene, J gene, CDR3 protein, CDR3 DNA. A D gene is named only where the DNA matches it firmly. Clone size is not always given. Where it is, it says once, few, many or a class for expanded clones.

>-|TRBD2|TRBV4-2|TRBJ2-1
CASSQELAGGMNEQFF
TGTGCCAGCAGCCAAGAGCTAGCGGGAGGGATGAATGAGCAGTTCTTC
>-|-|TRBV7-9|TRBJ1-2
CASSLAGGYTF
TGTGCCAGCAGCTTAGCTGGCGGCTACACCTTC
>-|-|TRBV28|TRBJ2-7
CASSLLLTYEQYF
TGTGCCAGCAGTTTATTACTCACCTACGAGCAGTACTTC
>-|-|TRBV19|TRBJ2-7
CASSMSSYEQYF
TGTGCCAGTAGTATGAGCTCCTACGAGCAGTACTTC
>-|-|TRBV15|TRBJ2-7
CATSRDPGFSYEQYF
TGTGCCACCAGCAGAGATCCAGGGTTCTCCTACGAGCAGTACTTC
>-|-|TRBV28|TRBJ1-2
CASSLDEVDYGYTF
TGTGCCAGCAGTTTAGACGAGGTTGACTATGGCTACACCTTC
>-|TRBD2|TRBV5-4|TRBJ2-1
CASSLRPAGDWYNEQFF
TGTGCCAGCAGCTTGAGGCCAGCGGGAGACTGGTACAATGAGCAGTTCTTC
>-|-|TRBV7-2|TRBJ1-2
CASSLRRQEGYTF
TGTGCCAGCAGCCTCCGGAGACAGGAGGGCTACACCTTC
>-|-|TRBV7-2|TRBJ2-1
CASSQAFGNEQFF
TGTGCCAGCAGCCAGGCCTTCGGCAATGAGCAGTTCTTC
>-|-|TRBV5-5|TRBJ1-5
CASSELTGQPQHF
TGTGCCAGCAGCGAACTGACGGGTCAGCCCCAGCATTTT
>-|-|TRBV5-4|TRBJ2-3
CASSLGLGLVTDTQYF
TGTGCCAGCAGCTTGGGGCTTGGACTGGTCACAGATACGCAGTATTTT
>once|TRBD2|TRBV5-1|TRBJ2-1
CASSLVVAGEGDEQFF
TGCGCCAGCAGCTTGGTGGTAGCGGGAGAGGGGGATGAGCAGTTCTTC
>-|TRBD1|TRBV4-3|TRBJ1-4
CASSHRTGDEKLFF
TGCGCCAGCAGCCATAGGACAGGGGACGAAAAACTGTTTTTT
>-|TRBD1|TRBV4-1|TRBJ2-2
CASSQDSPGQGLSGELFF
TGCGCCAGCAGCCAAGATTCACCGGGACAGGGCCTGAGTGGGGAGCTGTTTTTT
>-|TRBD1|TRBV4-3|TRBJ1-1
CASSQKTGVTEAFF
TGCGCCAGCAGCCAAAAGACAGGGGTCACTGAAGCTTTCTTT
>-|TRBD1|TRBV27|TRBJ2-7
CASSGWDRGKNEQYF
TGTGCCAGCTCCGGTTGGGACAGGGGCAAAAACGAGCAGTACTTC
>-|TRBD1|TRBV30|TRBJ1-4
CAWSGDRAGEKLFF
TGTGCCTGGAGTGGGGACAGGGCAGGCGAAAAACTGTTTTTT
>once|TRBD2|TRBV7-2|TRBJ2-2
CASSLMRRENDGELFF
TGTGCCAGCAGCTTAATGCGGCGGGAGAATGACGGGGAGCTGTTTTTT
>-|TRBD2|TRBV4-1|TRBJ2-5
CASSQVLAGVRQETQYF
TGCGCCAGCAGCCAAGTTCTAGCGGGAGTGAGACAAGAGACCCAGTACTTC
>-|TRBD2|TRBV5-1|TRBJ2-3
CASSSGTSGRLSDTQYF
TGCGCCAGCAGCTCCGGGACTAGCGGGAGGTTGTCAGATACGCAGTATTTT
>-|TRBD1|TRBV14|TRBJ2-7
CASSHPGQGLFEQYF
TGTGCCAGCAGCCATCCAGGACAGGGACTTTTCGAGCAGTACTTC
>-|TRBD1|TRBV5-8|TRBJ1-4
CASSYRGAEKLFF
TGTGCCAGCAGTTACAGGGGGGCTGAAAAACTGTTTTTT
>-|TRBD1|TRBV5-1|TRBJ1-3
CASSLGTGWGNTIYF
TGCGCCAGCAGCTTAGGGACAGGTTGGGGAAACACCATATATTTT
>-|-|TRBV28|TRBJ1-5
CASSRGEGSNQPQHF
TGTGCCAGCAGCCGCGGAGAAGGCAGCAATCAGCCCCAGCATTTT
>once|-|TRBV2|TRBJ2-7
CASGWTASGEQYF
TGTGCCAGTGGTTGGACTGCGTCTGGCGAGCAGTACTTC
>-|TRBD1|TRBV5-4|TRBJ1-2
CASSSRDRVLYGYTF
TGTGCCAGCAGCTCCCGGGACAGGGTACTCTATGGCTACACCTTC
>-|TRBD2|TRBV10-3|TRBJ2-3
CAISELREVEYTQYF
TGTGCCATCAGTGAGTTGCGGGAGGTAGAGTATACGCAGTATTTT
>-|TRBD2|TRBV9|TRBJ2-1
CASSLNGASGFGEQFF
TGTGCCAGCAGCCTAAACGGGGCTAGCGGGTTCGGGGAGCAGTTCTTC
>-|-|TRBV21-1|TRBJ2-3
CASSYQRTSPDSTDTQYF
TGTGCCAGCAGCTATCAGAGGACTAGCCCTGATAGCACAGATACGCAGTATTTT
>-|-|TRBV29-1|TRBJ2-3
CSVENRYTDTQYF
TGCAGCGTTGAGAACAGATACACAGATACGCAGTATTTT
>-|-|TRBV10-1|TRBJ1-1
CASSESLVNTEAFF
TGCGCCAGCAGTGAGTCGTTAGTGAACACTGAAGCTTTCTTT
>-|-|TRBV5-8|TRBJ1-1
CASSSDINTEAFF
TGTGCCAGCAGTTCGGACATAAACACTGAAGCTTTCTTT